This T cell receptor (beta chain) originates from a study of metastatic and nonmetastatic thyroid tumors. Study details: Both malignant and benign thyroid patients supplied peripheral blood and tumor or nodule tissue samples, across which the repertoires of these patients were then compared.

Patients had received no treatment of any kind before thyroid surgery. TCRdb re-clonotyped the PCR reads via MiXCR. There are fewer than 20,000 clones in the sample; approximately 20% occur only once, and approximately 12% lies in the top ten. By sample share, this clone is medium-sized. The CDR3 has 13 amino acids. J gave up 14 bases and V 0 bases, and 8 bases lay outside the gene matches. Per the germline V gene, CDR1 is SGHAT and CDR2 is FQNNGV. The chain couples TRBV11-2 to TRBJ1-2; 8 bases match TRBD1. Sequencing was done on a sample of tumor tissue. This clonotype originated in a female donor with papillary thyroid cancer or a benign thyroid nodule (not recorded which). Some clones in this sample may be carry-over from other donors' samples. The CDR3 loop reads CASSLEPTGARTF. CDR3 bases: TGTGCCAGCAGCTTAGAACCGACAGGGGCTAGAACCTTC.